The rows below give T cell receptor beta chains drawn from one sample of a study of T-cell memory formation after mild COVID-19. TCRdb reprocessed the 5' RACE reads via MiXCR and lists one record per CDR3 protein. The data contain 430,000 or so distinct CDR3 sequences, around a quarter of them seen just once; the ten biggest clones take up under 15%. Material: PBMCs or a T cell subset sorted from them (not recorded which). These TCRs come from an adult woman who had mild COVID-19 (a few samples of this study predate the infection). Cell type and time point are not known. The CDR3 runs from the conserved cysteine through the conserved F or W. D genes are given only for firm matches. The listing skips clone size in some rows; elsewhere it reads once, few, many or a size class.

CSASLEASYNEQFF	TGCAGTGCCTCATTAGAGGCCTCCTACAATGAGCAGTTCTTC	.	TRBV20-1	TRBJ2-1	few
CASSLDRWATEAFF	TGTGCCAGCAGCTTAGATAGGTGGGCCACTGAAGCTTTCTTT	.	TRBV7-9	TRBJ1-1	.
CASSLDGRATYEQYF	TGTGCCAGCAGCTTGGATGGGAGAGCAACCTACGAGCAGTACTTC	.	TRBV5-4	TRBJ2-7	.
CATRAGSATNEKLFF	TGTGCCACCAGGGCAGGGTCTGCAACTAATGAAAAACTGTTTTTT	.	TRBV15	TRBJ1-4	.
CASSKPGATTEAFF	TGTGCCAGCAGCAAGCCGGGGGCAACGACTGAAGCTTTCTTT	.	TRBV3-1	TRBJ1-1	.
CASSSGQGGGQYF	TGTGCCAGCAGTTCGGGACAGGGTGGAGGGCAGTACTTC	TRBD1	TRBV6-6	TRBJ2-7	.
CASSLERLAGEKNIQYF	TGTGCCAGCAGCTTAGAAAGACTAGCGGGAGAGAAAAACATTCAGTACTTC	TRBD2	TRBV7-2	TRBJ2-4	.
CASSQEQQGVFYEQFF	TGCGCCAGCAGCCAAGAACAGCAGGGGGTATTTTATGAGCAGTTCTTC	TRBD1	TRBV4-1	TRBJ2-1	few
CASSPGTLIWGTDTQYF	TGTGCCAGCAGCCCTGGAACTTTAATATGGGGCACAGATACGCAGTATTTT	.	TRBV7-8	TRBJ2-3	few
CSASQGGETQYF	TGCAGTGCTAGTCAGGGTGGAGAGACCCAGTACTTC	.	TRBV20-1	TRBJ2-5	few
CASSPDGTEDYEQYF	TGTGCCAGCAGCCCAGATGGGACGGAGGACTACGAGCAGTACTTC	.	TRBV7-9	TRBJ2-7	few
CASSSQGNWVGEQFF	TGTGCCAGCAGCTCTCAGGGGAATTGGGTTGGTGAGCAGTTCTTC	.	TRBV7-3	TRBJ2-1	few
CASSWTGTGEQYF	TGTGCCAGCAGCTGGACGGGTACTGGCGAGCAGTACTTC	.	TRBV11-2	TRBJ2-7	.
CASSFTGTANGYTF	TGTGCCAGCAGCTTTACCGGGACGGCAAATGGCTACACCTTC	.	TRBV7-9	TRBJ1-2	.
CASSYPTGLSPLHF	TGCGCCAGCAGCTACCCCACAGGGCTGTCACCCCTCCACTTT	.	TRBV5-1	TRBJ1-6	few
CASSLFYGLAGTSGELFF	TGTGCCAGCAGCTTATTTTATGGACTAGCGGGGACCTCCGGGGAGCTGTTTTTT	TRBD2	TRBV7-2	TRBJ2-2	few
CASSPPGQGYEQYF	TGTGCCAGCTCACCGCCCGGGCAGGGATACGAGCAGTACTTC	.	TRBV18	TRBJ2-7	many
CASSLGTGVLPKNIQYF	TGTGCCAGCAGCTTGGGAACAGGGGTCCTTCCCAAAAACATTCAGTACTTC	TRBD1	TRBV7-2	TRBJ2-4	.
CASSLGTGKDGSPLHF	TGTGCCAGCAGCTTAGGGACAGGGAAGGACGGTTCACCCCTCCACTTT	TRBD1	TRBV7-8	TRBJ1-6	.
CASSLRAYPGELFF	TGTGCCAGCAGCCTTAGGGCCTATCCCGGGGAGCTGTTTTTT	.	TRBV7-2	TRBJ2-2	.
CASSEQGFSEQYF	TGTGCCAGCAGTGAACAGGGGTTTTCCGAGCAGTACTTC	.	TRBV25-1	TRBJ2-7	few
CASSLDEQGRDYGYTF	TGCGCCAGCAGCTTGGACGAACAGGGGCGGGACTATGGCTACACCTTC	TRBD1	TRBV5-1	TRBJ1-2	.
CAWSVFENTEAFF	TGTGCCTGGAGTGTATTCGAGAACACTGAAGCTTTCTTT	.	TRBV30	TRBJ1-1	.
CASSVRGGDYEQYF	TGTGCCAGCAGCGTACGAGGGGGGGACTACGAGCAGTACTTC	.	TRBV7-6	TRBJ2-7	few
CASSLRTGVNTEAFF	TGTGCCAGCAGCCTTCGGACAGGGGTGAACACTGAAGCTTTCTTT	TRBD1	TRBV12-3/TRBV12-4	TRBJ1-1	.
CATSISSESSYEQYF	TGTGCCACCAGCATCTCGTCAGAAAGCTCCTACGAGCAGTACTTC	.	TRBV15	TRBJ2-7	.
CASSAGEAQPQHF	TGTGCCAGCAGCGCAGGGGAGGCTCAGCCCCAGCATTTT	.	TRBV9	TRBJ1-5	.
CASSLALTKGRDYEQYF	TGTGCCAGCAGTTTAGCGCTAACAAAAGGTAGGGACTACGAGCAGTACTTC	.	TRBV12-3/TRBV12-4	TRBJ2-7	.
CASSQDGLAGGEQYF	TGCGCCAGCAGCCAAGATGGCCTAGCGGGAGGAGAGCAGTACTTC	TRBD2	TRBV4-3	TRBJ2-7	.
CASSQAGRGRHGYTF	TGCGCCAGCAGCCAAGCGGGCAGGGGGCGACATGGCTACACCTTC	TRBD1	TRBV4-1	TRBJ1-2	.
CASSGGGRGTDTQYF	TGCGCCAGCAGCGGGGGCGGGAGGGGGACAGATACGCAGTATTTT	TRBD2	TRBV5-1	TRBJ2-3	few
CASMAGLSGNTIYF	TGTGCCAGCATGGCAGGTCTCTCTGGAAACACCATATATTTT	.	TRBV11-2	TRBJ1-3	.
CASSSYKWPSTDTQYF	TGTGCCAGCAGCTCATACAAATGGCCCAGCACAGATACGCAGTATTTT	.	TRBV7-9	TRBJ2-3	few
CASSYGVRYEQYF	TGTGCCAGCAGTTACGGGGTACGCTACGAGCAGTACTTC	.	TRBV6-6	TRBJ2-7	once
CASSQGAGKGKNIQYF	TGTGCCAGCAGCCAGGGGGCGGGGAAGGGCAAAAACATTCAGTACTTC	TRBD1	TRBV7-8	TRBJ2-4	many
CASGLGTSGRATYF	TGTGCTAGTGGTTTGGGGACTAGCGGGAGGGCTACGTACTTC	TRBD2	TRBV12-5	TRBJ2-5	.
CATSDRQGSEQYF	TGTGCCACCAGTGACCGACAGGGGAGCGAGCAGTACTTC	TRBD1	TRBV24-1	TRBJ2-7	many
CASSLGQGMNGYTF	TGCGCCAGCAGCTTAGGACAGGGAATGAATGGCTACACCTTC	TRBD1	TRBV5-1	TRBJ1-2	.
CASSLRRTGSQETQYF	TGTGCCAGCAGTTTAAGGCGGACAGGGTCCCAAGAGACCCAGTACTTC	TRBD1	TRBV27	TRBJ2-5	.
CSATFGEDYNEQFF	TGCAGTGCCACTTTCGGGGAGGACTACAATGAGCAGTTCTTC	.	TRBV20-1	TRBJ2-1	few
CASSVDRVATGELFF	TGTGCCAGCAGCGTAGACAGGGTAGCCACCGGGGAGCTGTTTTTT	.	TRBV9	TRBJ2-2	few
CAAKGQGAEAFF	TGTGCCGCAAAAGGGCAGGGGGCTGAAGCTTTCTTT	TRBD1	TRBV2	TRBJ1-1	few
CASSTGQGNTEAFF	TGTGCCAGCAGTACCGGACAGGGGAACACTGAAGCTTTCTTT	TRBD1	TRBV12-3/TRBV12-4	TRBJ1-1	few